This T cell receptor beta chain was sequenced during a study of cytomegalovirus exposure and HLA in healthy donors. 60 Vbeta and 13 Jbeta primers were used in PCR. The table came from immunoSEQ multiplex PCR; TCRdb's copy has only in-frame clones and leaves some out. The table includes some 200,000 clones, 82% detected once. Germline V gene sequence: CDR1 LNHDA, CDR2 SQIVND (reference sequence). V dropped 10 bases and J dropped 9; count of bases not matched to a gene: 12. The CDR3 sequence is 13 residues long. The TCR comes from a woman between 18 and 29 years old in good health and CMV-seronegative. The sample was PBMCs. V and J are TRBV19 and TRBJ2-1, with 7 bases matching TRBD2. The CDR3 DNA sequence: TGTGCCATTATGATCGGGAGGAGTGGTGAGCAGTTCTTC. Its protein is CAIMIGRSGEQFF.